This T cell receptor beta chain was sequenced during a study of T cell responses to AZD1222 COVID-19 vaccine. Data came from immunoSEQ multiplex PCR; TCRdb stores just in-frame clones and leaves some out. Of 130,000 or so clones in the sample, 75% to 95% were seen once. This CDR3 contains 15 residues. Looked up from germline, CDR1 is MNHEY and CDR2 is SVGAGI. The V and J ends lost 5 bases and 6 bases, in that order; junction bases with no gene match: 5. In the case of this clone: The antigen is not known.

General study results and limits: Females outnumbered males among donors, who were mostly white British; clonal diversity was possibly underestimated. Regions 160-218 and 743-854 held dominance among vaccine-associated CD4 TCRs, which spanned spike. Nearly half of the spike-specific TCRs reportedly recognize variant regions that carry no mutations.

The input for sequencing was peripheral blood, taken 28 days after the second dose of the MenACWY control vaccine. The rearrangement joins TRBV6-5 to TRBJ2-3; 13 bases agree with TRBD2. The TCR comes from an adult who received the MenACWY meningococcal vaccine as a control. The CDR3 DNA sequence: TGTGCCAGCAGTAAACTAGCGGGGGGGCCGGATACGCAGTATTTT. Protein: CASSKLAGGPDTQYF.